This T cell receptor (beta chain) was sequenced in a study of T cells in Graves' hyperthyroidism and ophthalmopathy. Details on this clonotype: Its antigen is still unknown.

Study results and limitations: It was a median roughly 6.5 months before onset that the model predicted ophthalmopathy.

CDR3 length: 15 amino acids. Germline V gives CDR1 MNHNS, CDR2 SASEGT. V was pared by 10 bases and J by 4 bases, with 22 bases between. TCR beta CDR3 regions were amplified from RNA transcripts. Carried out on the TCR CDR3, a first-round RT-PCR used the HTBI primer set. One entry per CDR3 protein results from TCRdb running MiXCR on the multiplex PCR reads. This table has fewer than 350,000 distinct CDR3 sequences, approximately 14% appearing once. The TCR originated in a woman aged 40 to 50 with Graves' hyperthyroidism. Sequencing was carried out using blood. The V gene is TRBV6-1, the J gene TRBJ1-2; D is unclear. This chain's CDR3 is CATRPRTGGSYGYTF. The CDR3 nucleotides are TGTGCCACCCGACCTCGGACCGGTGGAAGCTATGGCTACACCTTC.